Listed below are T cell receptor beta chains from one sample, sequenced in a study of CD8 T cells in ankylosing spondylitis. TCRdb processed the 5' RACE reads anew with MiXCR; each CDR3 protein has one entry. The sample has roughly 230,000 distinct CDR3 sequences, around 8% seen once; the top ten hold around 4.4%. Sequenced input: blood, either unsorted or a sorted T cell fraction (not recorded which). Receptors were obtained from a female donor with ankylosing spondylitis or in good health (not recorded which). CDR3s include the opening cysteine and the closing phenylalanine or tryptophan. The order of the fields is J gene, V gene, D gene, clone size, CDR3 protein, CDR3 DNA. A D gene is named only where the DNA matches it firmly. Some rows mark clone size as missing; the rest say once, few, many or name a class of expanded clone.

>TRBJ2-1|TRBV20-1|TRBD2|few
CSARDSRLAGDEQFF
TGCAGTGCTAGAGATAGTCGTCTAGCGGGTGATGAGCAGTTCTTC
>TRBJ2-1|TRBV6-5|-|many
CASSEDARNEQFF
TGTGCCAGCAGTGAAGACGCCAGGAATGAGCAGTTCTTC
>TRBJ1-1|TRBV12-3/TRBV12-4|-|many
CASILHGGTEAFF
TGTGCCAGCATTCTACATGGGGGGACTGAAGCTTTCTTT
>TRBJ2-1|TRBV3-1|TRBD2|few
CASSQVGGGRRFF
TGTGCCAGCAGCCAAGTAGGCGGCGGGAGACGGTTCTTC
>TRBJ1-2|TRBV5-6|-|many
CASSSDSIGDGYTF
TGTGCCAGCAGCTCGGATAGTATCGGAGATGGCTACACCTTC
>TRBJ2-2|TRBV9|-|many
CASSVVLTGELFF
TGTGCCAGCAGCGTAGTACTTACCGGGGAGCTGTTTTTT
>TRBJ2-5|TRBV6-6|-|many
CASSYREQTQYF
TGTGCCAGCAGTTACAGGGAACAGACCCAGTACTTC
>TRBJ2-5|TRBV28|-|many
CASSSPSRPVQYF
TGTGCCAGCAGTTCTCCTTCCCGTCCGGTCCAGTACTTC
>TRBJ2-1|TRBV5-4|-|-
CASSLDRKVGEQFF
TGTGCCAGCAGCCTCGACAGGAAAGTTGGTGAGCAGTTCTTC
>TRBJ1-3|TRBV19|-|many
CASSTSGPGNTIYF
TGTGCCAGTAGTACCTCCGGACCTGGAAACACCATATATTTT
>TRBJ1-1|TRBV6-2/TRBV6-3|-|many
CASSYRPNTEAFF
TGTGCCAGCAGTTACCGGCCGAACACTGAAGCTTTCTTT
>TRBJ1-2|TRBV28|-|many
CASSLSGGPRGYGYTF
TGTGCCAGCAGCCTGAGTGGGGGCCCCCGAGGCTATGGCTACACCTTC
>TRBJ2-7|TRBV11-2|-|many
CASSLAPTGSSYEQYF
TGTGCCAGCAGCTTAGCCCCAACAGGGAGCTCCTACGAGCAGTACTTC
>TRBJ2-7|TRBV20-1|TRBD1|once
CSASRGRYEQYF
TGCAGTGCTTCCAGGGGGCGGTACGAGCAGTACTTC
>TRBJ2-3|TRBV7-8|-|many
CASSLVRGDTQYF
TGTGCCAGCAGCTTAGTAAGGGGAGATACGCAGTATTTT
>TRBJ1-4|TRBV6-1|-|many
CASSKGGVWANEKLFF
TGTGCCAGCAGTAAAGGAGGGGTGTGGGCTAATGAAAAACTGTTTTTT
>TRBJ1-5|TRBV12-3/TRBV12-4|-|many
CASSLKAGEGQPQHF
TGTGCCAGCAGTTTAAAGGCGGGTGAGGGACAGCCCCAGCATTTT
>TRBJ2-2|TRBV20-1|-|many
CSARDTHVVRGVTGELFF
TGCAGTGCTAGAGATACCCACGTCGTCCGAGGGGTCACCGGGGAGCTGTTTTTT